The clone carrying this T cell receptor beta chain occurred many times. V was trimmed by 3 bases and J by 4 bases, leaving 12 bases between them. The CDR3 has 13 amino acids. Germline-derived CDR1 and CDR2 are DFQATT and SNEGSKA (reference sequence). The data were taken from a study of CD8 T cells in ankylosing spondylitis. TCRdb itself ran the 5' RACE reads through MiXCR, one entry per CDR3 protein. The table shows some 100,000 distinct CDR3 sequences, with roughly 8.3% occurring only once. Sequencing was done on a sample of blood, either unsorted or a sorted T cell fraction (not recorded which). The rearrangement uses TRBV20-1 and TRBJ1-1; tentatively, D is TRBD1 (5 bases). This sequence was found in a male donor with ankylosing spondylitis or in good health (not recorded which). The CDR3: CSARPGSSTEAFF. In nucleotides, the CDR3 is TGCAGTGCTAGGCCAGGGTCGAGCACTGAAGCTTTCTTT.